This T cell receptor beta chain originates from a study of shared clonotypes between healthy human individuals. Study summary: Each donor's CD8 memory used one plate, CD8 naive two, each CD4 subset three.

The assay was carried out at the deep level. Data came from immunoSEQ multiplex PCR; TCRdb stores just in-frame clones and leaves some out. Among approximately 1,000,000 clones listed, 78% were seen once. V was pared by 6 bases and J by 0 bases, with 14 bases between. Germline CDR1 reads MDHEN; CDR2 reads SYDVKM. CDR3 length: 15 residues. The sequenced sample consisted of memory CD4+ T cells from PBMCs. Subset of the sample: CD45RA-negative fraction. The chain carries TRBV28 and TRBJ1-2, with D perhaps matching TRBD1 (6 bases). The sequence was collected from a man in his late teens or twenties in good health. Some clones in this sample may be carry-over from other donors' samples. The chain's CDR3 is CASRSREGANYGYTF. The DNA for the CDR3 is TGTGCCAGCAGATCCAGGGAGGGGGCTAACTATGGCTACACCTTC.